This TCR beta chain was observed in a study of shared clonotypes between healthy human individuals. Study observations and caveats: Relative to memory subsets, naive subsets generally showed larger estimated richness.

The data were produced by immunoSEQ multiplex PCR, yet TCRdb's version contains in-frame clones alone and is incomplete. The sample lists about 79,000 clones, about 61% occurring once. V lost 6 bases and J 1 base, leaving 15 bases between the germline ends. The germline V gene encodes CDR1 MNHNY and CDR2 SVGAGI (reference sequence). The CDR3 is made up of 16 amino acids. For this clone: As yet, its antigen is unknown.

The V and J genes are TRBV6-6 and TRBJ1-4; a weak D match, TRBD1 (5 bases). The sample comprised memory CD8+ T cells sorted from blood. Stated subset: CD45RO+ cells pooled with CCR7-negative TemRA cells. This receptor was identified in a man between 25 and 39 years old in good health. The CDR3 nucleotides are TGTGCCAGCAGCCTCAGGGAAGGTTTAACTAATGAAAAACTGTTTTTT. Translated, it gives CASSLREGLTNEKLFF.